The 25 T cell receptor beta chains in this list originate from one sample, sequenced in a study of control samples from healthy donors and cancer patients. Libraries were prepared by immunoSEQ multiplex PCR; TCRdb keeps only in-frame clonotypes and omits some of them. The repertoire consists of approximately 150,000 clones, with 95% to 96% occurring once and the leading ten covering over 0.9%. The sequenced sample was blood. These receptors were obtained from a woman aged 25-40 years in good health.

J is TRBJ1-5 and V is TRBV6-5, with D hard to call. Germline CDR1 reads MNHEY; CDR2 reads SVGAGI. Trimming took off 6 bases at V and 7 bases at J, with 13 bases between the two ends. There are 13 residues in the CDR3. The CDR3 region has the DNA TGTGCCAGCAGGGTGCGGGTGTGGCAGCCCCAGCATTTT. Translated: CASRVRVWQPQHF.

DNA for the CDR3: TGTGCCAGCAGTTCAACAGGGGGAATAAGTTCACCCCTCCACTTT. It specifies CASSSTGGISSPLHF. This chain links TRBV28 with TRBJ1-6; 8 nucleotides line up with TRBD1. Germline V gene sequence: CDR1 MDHEN, CDR2 SYDVKM. V was clipped by 4 bases and J by 9 bases; unmatched bases: 8. The CDR3 sequence is 15 residues long.

This chain joins TRBV15 and TRBJ2-7; D may be TRBD2 (5 bases). CDR3 size: 14 residues. Germline CDR1 reads LNHNV; CDR2 reads YYDKDF (reference sequence). V dropped 6 bases and J dropped 3 bases, with 15 bases sitting between them. In DNA form, the CDR3 reads TGTGCCACCAGTCAATCCGGGAAAAACTACGAGCAGTACTTC. Residues: CATSQSGKNYEQYF.

This chain links TRBV30 with TRBJ1-6, with no clear D. V was pared by 0 bases and J by 8 bases, with 14 bases between. The length of the CDR3 is 15 residues. Germline lookup yields CDR1 GTSNPN and CDR2 SVGIG (reference sequence). CDR3: CAWSVLFSRDSPLHF. Written as DNA, the CDR3 is TGTGCCTGGAGTGTACTTTTTTCCCGGGATTCACCCCTCCACTTT.

This chain links TRBV18 with TRBJ2-7; D is uncertain. This CDR3 has 13 residues. Trimming cost V 5 bases and J 3 bases, with 11 bases left between them. The germline V gene has CDR1 KGHSH and CDR2 LQKENI. The CDR3 coding sequence is TGTGCCAGCTCAGCTACAGCTTACTACGAGCAGTACTTC. Its translation is CASSATAYYEQYF.

The rearrangement uses TRBV13 and TRBJ1-2, with 11 bases aligning to TRBD1. This CDR3 has 17 amino acids. After removal of 0 bases from V and 4 bases from J, the junction contained 7 bases not matched to a gene. Germline CDR1 reads PRHDT; CDR2 reads FYEKMQ (reference sequence). CDR3 residues: CASSLGLGTGGGYGYTF. The CDR3 DNA is TGTGCCAGCAGCTTAGGCTTGGGGACAGGGGGTGGCTATGGCTACACCTTC.

V usage is TRBV29-1 and J usage is TRBJ2-1; D may be TRBD2 (6 bases). There are 13 residues in the CDR3. V shed 7 bases and J shed 0 bases, with 10 bases lying between them. Germline lookup yields CDR1 SQVTM and CDR2 ANQGSEA. CDR3: CSARDSSYNEQFF. As DNA, the CDR3 is TGCAGCGCAAGGGACTCCTCCTACAATGAGCAGTTCTTC.

This chain uses TRBV4-1 with TRBJ1-2; no definite D call. CDR1 MGHRA and CDR2 YSYEKL come from the germline V gene. The CDR3 is 15 residues long. Trimming removed 1 base at V and 7 bases at J, with 16 bases between. The CDR3 reads CASSQVTDVVRGYTF. As DNA, the CDR3 is TGCGCCAGCAGCCAAGTTACAGACGTGGTCCGTGGCTACACCTTC.

This clone occurred once. The rearrangement links TRBV7-9 to TRBJ2-2; D uncertain. CDR1 is SEHNR and CDR2 is FQNEAQ in the germline V gene (reference sequence). CDR3 length: 19 residues. Trimming shortened V by 1 base and J by 4 bases, and 22 bases separated the two germline ends. The CDR3 reads CASSLVLSTRSWFTGELFF. The DNA for the CDR3 is TGTGCCAGCAGCTTAGTTCTGTCGACGAGGTCGTGGTTCACCGGGGAGCTGTTTTTT.

This clone has only one observation. V gene TRBV28 combines with J gene TRBJ2-1; 11 bases line up with TRBD1. This CDR3 has 16 amino acids. Trimming cost V 5 bases and J 6 bases; bases outside gene matches: 9. Germline V gives CDR1 MDHEN, CDR2 SYDVKM. The CDR3 loop reads CASSKPGGQGVNEQFF. The DNA for the CDR3 is TGTGCCAGCAGTAAACCGGGGGGACAGGGGGTCAATGAGCAGTTCTTC.

The V gene is TRBV5-1, the J gene TRBJ2-3, with 8 positions matching TRBD2. This CDR3 comprises 14 residues. V lost 7 bases and J lost 2; bases outside the gene matches: 6. Germline V CDR1 and CDR2: SGHRS, YFSETQ. The CDR3 loop is CASGRTSTTDTQYF. In DNA, the CDR3 is TGCGCCAGCGGAAGGACTAGCACCACAGATACGCAGTATTTT.

The V and J genes are TRBV5-5 and TRBJ1-1; no reliable D call. Germline CDR1 is SGHKS and CDR2 is YYEKEE (reference sequence). V dropped 3 bases and J dropped 8 bases, with 11 bases sitting between them. The CDR3 extends over 12 amino acids. The CDR3 DNA is TGTGCCAGCAGCTCGCCGGGATCAGAAGCTTTCTTT. This gives the protein CASSSPGSEAFF.

The genes are TRBV5-1 and TRBJ1-2; 7 bases match TRBD1. V was pared by 0 bases and J by 0 bases, with 5 bases of the junction left unmatched. CDR1 is SGHRS, CDR2 YFSETQ, per germline. The CDR3 contains 16 residues. The CDR3 spells CASSLDGQVANYGYTF. For the CDR3, the DNA is TGCGCCAGCAGCTTGGACGGACAGGTAGCTAACTATGGCTACACCTTC.

This sequence joins TRBV2 and TRBJ1-2; TRBD1 matches at 12 bases. Per germline, CDR1 SNHLY and CDR2 FYNNEI. With 7 bases clipped from V and 7 bases from J, the junction kept 7 bases outside the gene matches. This CDR3 has 14 residues. CDR3 nucleotides: TGTGCCAGCACCCCGGGACAGGGGGCTGGTGGCTACACCTTC. It yields the protein CASTPGQGAGGYTF.

This chain links TRBV5-4 with TRBJ2-5; a weak D match, TRBD1 (5 bases). The CDR3 spans 14 residues. V lost 4 bases to trimming and J lost 4 bases, with 14 bases between them. Germline lookup yields CDR1 SGHNT and CDR2 YYREEE (reference sequence). The CDR3 loop reads CASSPRRGAETQYF. As DNA, the CDR3 is TGTGCCAGCAGCCCGCGTAGGGGCGCAGAGACCCAGTACTTC.

The chain is built from TRBV19 and TRBJ1-5, with 9 bases that match TRBD1. V lost 4 bases and J lost 2; bases outside the gene matches: 3. The CDR3 extends over 15 amino acids. Germline CDR1 is LNHDA and CDR2 is SQIVND (reference sequence). The chain's CDR3 is CASSTRTGGNQPQHF. CDR3 DNA sequence: TGTGCCAGTAGTACCCGGACAGGGGGCAATCAGCCCCAGCATTTT.

The chain carries TRBV6-1 and TRBJ2-2, with D tentatively TRBD1 (6 bases). V gave up 3 bases and J gave up 1 base, with 12 bases separating them. From germline, CDR1 is MNHNS and CDR2 SASEGT. CDR3 length: 16 amino acids. The CDR3 bases are TGTGCCAGCAGTGATCCGCCGGGACAGAACACCGGGGAGCTGTTTTTT. It specifies CASSDPPGQNTGELFF.

CDR3: CASSLREVNTEAFF. CDR3 coding DNA: TGTGCCAGCAGCCTACGGGAGGTGAACACTGAAGCTTTCTTT. This chain joins TRBV3-1 (or the pseudogene TRBV3-2) and TRBJ1-1; no clear D. The CDR3 is made up of 14 amino acids. Germline V lookup: CDR1 LGHDT, CDR2 YNNKEL (reference sequence). Trimming cost V 4 bases and J 0 bases, with 9 bases left between them.

The chain uses TRBV27 and TRBJ2-7; D is unclear. In germline, CDR1 is MNHEY, CDR2 SMNVEV (reference sequence). V shed 2 bases and J shed 6 bases, with 14 bases lying between them. This CDR3 spans 14 amino acids. The chain's CDR3 is CASSLIGVRSEQYF. The CDR3, as DNA: TGTGCCAGCAGTTTAATAGGAGTTCGCTCCGAGCAGTACTTC.

The V call is TRBV4-1, the J call TRBJ2-3; D is perhaps TRBD2 (6 bases). The CDR3 runs 17 residues. Germline values: CDR1 MGHRA, CDR2 YSYEKL. The V end lost 0 bases, the J end lost 2 bases, and 15 bases lay between the germline ends. The CDR3 protein is CASSQDSGEAPTDTQYF. As DNA, the CDR3 is TGCGCCAGCAGCCAAGATTCGGGGGAGGCCCCCACAGATACGCAGTATTTT.

V and J are TRBV14 and TRBJ2-7, with 7 bases lining up with TRBD2. This CDR3 has 15 amino acids. Germline V gene data show CDR1 as SGHDN and CDR2 as FVKESK. J was trimmed by 4 bases and V by 1 base; bases with no gene match: 7. CDR3 amino acids: CASSQGGAGEYEQYF. The CDR3 DNA sequence: TGTGCCAGCAGCCAAGGAGGGGCGGGAGAGTACGAGCAGTACTTC.

In this sample, this clone turned up a few times. The rearrangement joins TRBV11-3 to TRBJ1-1; D is unresolved. The CDR3 has 13 residues. With 5 bases removed from V and 8 bases from J, the gap between germline ends came to 15 bases. The germline gives CDR1 SGHNT, CDR2 YENEEA. The CDR3 reads CASSLTAGKEAFF. The DNA of the CDR3 is TGTGCCAGCAGCCTTACGGCGGGGAAGGAAGCTTTCTTT.

V gene TRBV3-1 (or the pseudogene TRBV3-2) combines with J gene TRBJ1-3, with a tentative D call TRBD1 (6 bases). Trimming took 1 base from V and 8 from J, leaving 12 bases between them. The CDR3 length is 14 residues. Germline values: CDR1 LGHDT, CDR2 YNNKEL (reference sequence). The CDR3 nucleotides are TGTGCCAGCAGCCAAGGGACAGCCCGTGACACCATATATTTT. This codes for CASSQGTARDTIYF.

The chain carries TRBV5-1 and TRBJ1-6; 7 bases agree with TRBD1. V was pared by 1 base and J by 8 bases, with 9 bases of the junction left unmatched. The length of the CDR3 is 16 residues. Germline CDR1 and CDR2: SGHRS and YFSETQ. CDR3 in DNA: TGCGCCAGCAGCTTGTTCCCGGACAGGACTTATTCACCCCTCCACTTT. Its translation is CASSLFPDRTYSPLHF. Looking up the rest from reference TRBV5-1 and TRBJ1-6 gives the full variable domain: KAGVTQTPRYLIKTRGQQVTLSCSPISGHRSVSWYQQTPGQGLQFLFEYFSETQRNKGNFPGRFSGRQFSNSRSEMNVSTLELGDSALYLCASSLFPDRTYSPLHFGNGTRLTVT.

The V call is TRBV24-1, the J call TRBJ2-2; D is possibly TRBD1 or TRBD2 (6 bases each). CDR3 length equals 18 residues. Germline assignment: CDR1 KGHDR and CDR2 SFDVKD. Trimming left V 5 bases short and J 5 bases short, with 23 bases between. The CDR3 region is CATSVPPAKGGYTGELFF. For the CDR3, the DNA is TGTGCCACCAGTGTCCCCCCCGCCAAGGGGGGTTATACCGGGGAGCTGTTTTTT.